One and the same sample provided the 30 T cell receptor beta chains below, sequenced in a study of CD8+CD57+ T cells in acquired aplastic anemia. Profiling that covered TCR beta VDJ and CDR3 relied on genomic DNA as its template. TCRdb processed the reads anew with MiXCR; each CDR3 protein has one entry. The sample has 180,000 or so distinct CDR3 sequences; roughly half are singletons. Sequenced: sorted CD4+, CD8+, or CD8+CD57+ T cells (not recorded which) from PBMCs. These receptors came from a human donor in good health.

The rearrangement joins TRBV30 to TRBJ2-5; a possible D gene is TRBD2 (6 bases). Germline V gives CDR1 GTSNPN, CDR2 SVGIG (reference sequence). CDR3 length: 12 residues. V gave up 0 bases and J gave up 7 bases, with 9 bases separating them. The CDR3 protein is CAWSVSEGTQYF. In DNA form, the CDR3 reads TGTGCCTGGAGTGTTTCGGAGGGGACCCAGTACTTC.

This clonotype was observed at least ten times. The CDR3 DNA follows: TGTGCCAGCAGTGAAATCGCAGGAGCCAGGAGCTACACCTTC. Translated, it gives CASSEIAGARSYTF. The chain is built from TRBV2 and TRBJ1-2, with D unclear. The CDR3 loop spans 14 amino acids. The V end was cut by 2 bases, the J end by 9 bases, with 16 bases between. The germline gives CDR1 SNHLY, CDR2 FYNNEI. Full variable domain (remainder filled in from reference TRBV2 and TRBJ1-2): EPEVTQTPSHQVTQMGQEVILRCVPISNHLYFYWYRQILGQKVEFLVSFYNNEISEKSEIFDDQFSVERPDGSNFTLKIRSTKLEDSAMYFCASSEIAGARSYTFGSGTRLTVV.

The table lists this clonotype with a few counts. This sequence joins TRBV11-2 and TRBJ1-3; a weak D match, TRBD1 (5 bases). Germline CDR1 SGHAT, CDR2 FQNNGV. V lost 5 bases, J lost 0 bases, and 17 bases lay in between. CDR3 length equals 17 residues. For the CDR3, the DNA is TGTGCCAGCAGCCCAAGACAGAAGATGTCCTCTGGAAACACCATATATTTT. Translation gives CASSPRQKMSSGNTIYF.

This clonotype was recorded a few times. The chain couples TRBV15 to TRBJ2-7; possible D gene TRBD1, 7 bases. This CDR3 region has 15 residues. Germline CDR1 reads LNHNV; CDR2 reads YYDKDF (reference sequence). The ends were cut back, 0 bases at V and 5 bases at J, with 14 bases in the middle. Written as DNA, the CDR3 is TGTGCCACCAGCAGAGATGGAGGGGGCCAGCACGAGCAGTACTTC. Translation gives CATSRDGGGQHEQYF.

V usage is TRBV24-1 and J usage is TRBJ2-2; no firm D call. Germline V gives CDR1 KGHDR, CDR2 SFDVKD. This CDR3 is 15 amino acids long. The CDR3 nucleotides are TGTGCTAGAAGCGCGTACGCCGGTTTTACTGGGGAGCTGTTTTTT. It translates to CARSAYAGFTGELFF.

This chain links TRBV20-1 with TRBJ1-5, with TRBD1 matching over 7 bases. CDR1 and CDR2 from the germline V gene are DFQATT and SNEGSKA (reference sequence). The length of the CDR3 is 12 residues. V shed 6 bases and J 5 bases; nucleotides not matched to a gene: 4. This chain's CDR3 is CSAPDRDQPQHF. Here the CDR3 DNA reads TGCAGTGCCCCCGACAGGGATCAGCCCCAGCATTTT.

This clonotype was picked up a small number of times. The genes are TRBV6-1 and TRBJ2-1; possibly TRBD1 or TRBD2 for D (5 bases each). Deletions cut 5 bases from V and 3 bases from J, with 20 bases between. Looked up from germline, CDR1 is MNHNS and CDR2 is SASEGT. The CDR3 loop spans 17 amino acids. The CDR3 nucleotides read TGTGCCAGCAGTTCTGCCCCGGGTGGGGGAAACTACAATGAGCAGTTCTTC. Translated: CASSSAPGGGNYNEQFF.

The chain employs TRBV6-5 and TRBJ1-1, with D hard to call. This CDR3 comprises 15 residues. Trimming stripped 0 bases from V and 3 bases from J, with 11 bases between. Germline CDR1 is MNHEY and CDR2 is SVGAGI. CDR3 nucleotide sequence: TGTGCCAGCAGTTACTCTGCACAAAGAGACACTGAAGCTTTCTTT. Protein sequence: CASSYSAQRDTEAFF.

Many counts were recorded for this clonotype. V and J are TRBV12-3 or TRBV12-4 and TRBJ2-3; the match to TRBD2 covers 12 bases. V was clipped by 6 bases and J by 4 bases; unmatched bases: 5. The CDR3 extends over 15 amino acids. The CDR3 DNA reads TGTGCCAGCAGAGCTAGCGGGAGGGCCCCAGATACGCAGTATTTT. Translating gives CASRASGRAPDTQYF.

The chain couples TRBV29-1 to TRBJ1-6; the D gene is possibly TRBD1 (5 bases). Per the germline V gene, CDR1 is SQVTM and CDR2 is ANQGSEA. V lost 7 bases to trimming and J lost 7 bases, with 14 bases between them. This CDR3 comprises 13 residues. As DNA, the CDR3 is TGCAGCGCTCGGGACGCCCCAAATTCACCCCTCCACTTT. It translates to CSARDAPNSPLHF.

In its sample, this clonotype was seen many times. The chain joins TRBV15 to TRBJ1-1; D remains ambiguous. The V end was cut by 1 base, the J end by 1 base, with 10 bases between. The CDR3 sequence is 15 residues long. Germline loops: CDR1 LNHNV, CDR2 YYDKDF (reference sequence). CDR3 nucleotide sequence: TGTGCCACCAGCAGAGTGGACCGCCCGAACACTGAAGCTTTCTTT. Protein product: CATSRVDRPNTEAFF. The whole variable domain, remainder taken from reference TRBV15 and TRBJ1-1, is DAMVIQNPRYQVTQFGKPVTLSCSQTLNHNVMYWYQQKSSQAPKLLFHYYDKDFNNEADTPDNFQSRRPNTSFCFLDIRSPGLGDTAMYLCATSRVDRPNTEAFFGQGTRLTVV.

This clonotype has a count of ten or more. This chain connects TRBV15 to TRBJ2-3; 8 nucleotides align to TRBD2. Unmatched junction bases numbered 0, after V lost 0 bases and J lost 1 base. CDR1 and CDR2 (germline): LNHNV, YYDKDF (reference sequence). This CDR3 comprises 15 residues. The CDR3, as DNA: TGTGCCACCAGCAGAGAGCGGGGGGGCACAGATACGCAGTATTTT. Its translation is CATSRERGGTDTQYF.

Only a few counts were recorded for this clonotype. The gene calls are TRBV24-1 and TRBJ2-5; 9 bases match TRBD2. Trimming at V came to 9 bases and at J to 5 bases, leaving 9 bases not matched to a gene. The CDR3 runs 14 residues. The germline V gene has CDR1 KGHDR and CDR2 SFDVKD. CDR3 nucleotides: TGTGCCACCCGGGACAGTCTAGCGGGGGAGACCCAGTACTTC. It codes for CATRDSLAGETQYF.

Many counts were recorded for this clonotype. The V call is TRBV20-1, the J call TRBJ1-1, with D possibly being TRBD1 (5 bases). From germline, CDR1 is DFQATT and CDR2 SNEGSKA (reference sequence). The CDR3 runs 15 residues. V was pared by 0 bases and J by 5 bases, with 16 bases between. The CDR3 DNA is TGCAGTGCTAGAGATCTAGGCAGGGCAATGACTGAAGCTTTCTTT. As protein: CSARDLGRAMTEAFF.

This clonotype was counted at least ten times. This chain connects TRBV5-1 to TRBJ1-2; 7 bases are shared with TRBD1. Germline trimming cut 4 bases from V and 4 bases from J; bases unmatched to any gene: 4. The CDR3 totals 13 residues. The germline gives CDR1 SGHRS, CDR2 YFSETQ. As DNA, the CDR3 is TGCGCCAGCAGCCCGGGACAGCGCTATGGCTACACCTTC. Translation: CASSPGQRYGYTF.

Written as DNA, the CDR3 is TGTGCCAGCAGCTCAGGGGGCGGTAATTCACCCCTCCACTTT. Its translation: CASSSGGGNSPLHF. The chain joins TRBV13 to TRBJ1-6; 8 nucleotides match TRBD1. Germline V gene data show CDR1 as PRHDT and CDR2 as FYEKMQ (reference sequence). The V gene end was trimmed by 4 bases and the J gene end by 6 bases; junction bases not matched to a gene: 2. The CDR3 has 14 amino acids.

This clonotype was counted between two and nine times. This sequence joins TRBV5-6 and TRBJ2-3, with D maybe TRBD2 (6 bases). The CDR3 consists of 16 residues. Germline V CDR1 and CDR2: SGHDT, YYEEEE. V was shortened by 2 bases and J by 0 bases, with 13 bases between the two germline ends. The DNA of the CDR3 is TGTGCCAGCAGCTTTCGGACCGGGACTAGCACAGATACGCAGTATTTT. Its translation: CASSFRTGTSTDTQYF. Complete variable domain (other parts from reference TRBV5-6 and TRBJ2-3): DAGVTQSPTHLIKTRGQQVTLRCSPKSGHDTVSWYQQALGQGPQFIFQYYEEEERQRGNFPDRFSGHQFPNYSSELNVNALLLGDSALYLCASSFRTGTSTDTQYFGPGTRLTVL.

This clonotype was seen only a few times. This could be a read error, since a much larger clone is one nucleotide away. J is TRBJ1-6 and V is TRBV12-3 or TRBV12-4; D gene uncertain. Trimming took 7 bases from V and 8 from J, leaving 6 bases between them. This CDR3 contains 11 residues. The CDR3 bases are TGTGCCAGCATCCAATATTCACCCCTCCACTTT. Translation gives CASIQYSPLHF.

About this clonotype itself: An end of the junction does not agree with germline; a read error may underlie this. The CDR3 DNA sequence: TGCAGCGCCAAACAGGCGAGCTCCTACAAGCAGTACTTC. As protein: CSAKQASSYKQYF. The chain has TRBV29-1 and TRBJ2-7; D is possibly TRBD1 (5 bases). The CDR3 loop spans 13 amino acids. Germline V lookup: CDR1 SQVTM, CDR2 ANQGSEA.

This clonotype came up many times. The chain has TRBV30 and TRBJ2-6; 8 bases are a match to TRBD1. The CDR3 contains 15 residues. Germline V lookup: CDR1 GTSNPN, CDR2 SVGIG (reference sequence). The V segment lost 4 bases and the J segment 5 bases; nucleotides outside the gene matches: 7. This chain's CDR3 is CAWTSRTGWANVLTF. For the CDR3, the DNA is TGTGCCTGGACCTCCCGGACAGGGTGGGCCAACGTCCTGACTTTC.

This clonotype was picked up many times. The rearrangement uses TRBV9 and TRBJ2-3; 9 bases fit TRBD1. CDR1 and CDR2 (germline): SGDLS, YYNGEE. This CDR3 has 17 residues. V lost 3 bases, J lost 2 bases, and 10 bases stayed unmatched. The CDR3 coding sequence is TGTGCCAGCAGCGACCACCCCGGGACAGGGAACACAGATACGCAGTATTTT. It yields the protein CASSDHPGTGNTDTQYF.

V and J are TRBV20-1 and TRBJ1-5; 7 bases are shared with TRBD1. The CDR3 is 19 residues long. CDR1 and CDR2 (germline): DFQATT, SNEGSKA (reference sequence). V lost 5 bases, J lost 2 bases, and 21 bases stayed unmatched. In DNA, the CDR3 is TGCAGTGCTTCATCATCAGTGGGACAGCCCGGCGTGGGCAATCAGCCCCAGCATTTT. Translated: CSASSSVGQPGVGNQPQHF.

This clonotype was observed at least ten times. This chain joins TRBV7-6 and TRBJ2-2; possibly TRBD1 for D (6 bases). The CDR3 extends over 15 amino acids. The V end lost 6 bases, the J end lost 2 bases, and 13 bases lay between the germline ends. Germline V lookup: CDR1 SGHVS, CDR2 FNYEAQ. CDR3 protein: CASRRDKINTGELFF. Here the CDR3 DNA reads TGTGCCAGCAGACGGGACAAAATAAACACCGGGGAGCTGTTTTTT.

This clonotype was seen repeatedly, ten times or more. V usage is TRBV11-2 and J usage is TRBJ2-7; D is perhaps TRBD1 (6 bases). Germline V gives CDR1 SGHAT, CDR2 FQNNGV. The CDR3 length is 12 residues. The V end was cut by 5 bases, the J end by 9 bases, with 14 bases between. The CDR3 DNA follows: TGTGCCAGCAGCCCGGACAGCGTGTTGCAGTACTTC. This gives the protein CASSPDSVLQYF.

The V gene is TRBV2, the J gene TRBJ1-2; D is perhaps TRBD1 (5 bases). V was clipped by 6 bases and J by 7 bases, with 21 bases between them. Germline CDR1 SNHLY, CDR2 FYNNEI. This CDR3 contains 15 residues. CDR3 in amino acids: CASRRDSLDLVGYTF. CDR3 in DNA: TGTGCCAGCAGGAGGGACTCGCTTGACCTGGTTGGCTACACCTTC. Using reference TRBV2 and TRBJ1-2 for the parts outside the CDR3, the full variable domain is EPEVTQTPSHQVTQMGQEVILRCVPISNHLYFYWYRQILGQKVEFLVSFYNNEISEKSEIFDDQFSVERPDGSNFTLKIRSTKLEDSAMYFCASRRDSLDLVGYTFGSGTRLTVV.

The chain recombines TRBV6-4 with TRBJ2-7, with D uncertain. Trimming cost V 7 bases and J 4 bases, with 11 bases left between them. CDR1 and CDR2 (germline): MRHNA, SNTAGT. This CDR3 contains 12 residues. The CDR3 is CASTPTDYEQYF. The DNA of the CDR3 is TGTGCCAGCACTCCCACAGATTACGAGCAGTACTTC.

This chain joins TRBV20-1 and TRBJ2-2, with 11 bases that match TRBD2. The trim removed 3 bases at V and 5 bases at J, leaving 8 bases unmatched. The CDR3 consists of 16 residues. In germline, CDR1 is DFQATT, CDR2 SNEGSKA (reference sequence). CDR3: CSASPSGRRRTGELFF. DNA for the CDR3: TGCAGTGCTAGCCCTAGCGGGAGGCGGAGGACCGGGGAGCTGTTTTTT.

Remarks on this clonotype: One end of the junction varies from germline; a read error may be responsible. The CDR3: CATREDRGFSPFHF. The CDR3 DNA follows: TGTGCCACTAGAGAGGACAGGGGTTTCTCACCCTTCCACTTT. The rearrangement uses TRBV19 and TRBJ1-6; 9 bases are shared with TRBD1. CDR3 length: 14 amino acids. Germline values: CDR1 LNHDA, CDR2 SQIVND (reference sequence).

The gene calls are TRBV4-1 and TRBJ1-6, with D tentatively TRBD1 (5 bases). Trimming stripped 5 bases from V and 6 bases from J, with 11 bases between. CDR3 length: 14 amino acids. Germline V gene lookup returns CDR1 MGHRA and CDR2 YSYEKL. The CDR3 reads CASSKQDGNSPLHF. The CDR3 DNA reads as TGCGCCAGCAGCAAACAGGACGGTAATTCACCCCTCCACTTT.

The V and J genes are TRBV10-3 and TRBJ2-3; 8 bases are shared with TRBD1. This CDR3 has 12 amino acids. The germline gives CDR1 ENHRY, CDR2 SYGVKD. Trimming at V came to 10 bases and at J to 5 bases, leaving 5 bases not matched to a gene. CDR3 protein: CATKTGGDTQYF. The CDR3 bases are TGTGCCACCAAAACAGGGGGAGATACGCAGTATTTT.